A selection of T cell receptor beta chains follows, all from one sample in a study of beta chain features in type 1 diabetes. Sequencing used immunoSEQ multiplex PCR; TCRdb keeps in-frame clones, though not all of them. The sample yields more than 200,000 clones, about a sixth seen once. Material: naive CD4+ T cells from blood. The receptors derive from a man aged 30 to 45 with type 1 diabetes. The CDR3 runs from the conserved cysteine through the conserved F or W. Some rows mark clone size as missing; the rest say once, few, many or name a class of expanded clone.

clone size,V gene,J gene,CDR3 protein
.,TRBV7-2,TRBJ2-3,CASSSGLNTDTQYF
.,TRBV9,TRBJ2-5,CASSVEQGRSETQYF
.,TRBV29-1,TRBJ2-3,CSVVGPSTDTQYF
.,TRBV7-9,TRBJ2-6,CASSATGRANVLTF
few,TRBV4-1,TRBJ2-1,CASSQPYYNEQFF
few,TRBV7-9,TRBJ2-3,CASSLGQGGDTQYF
.,TRBV6-1,TRBJ2-1,CAQGKDNDNEQFF
.,TRBV5-4,TRBJ1-3,CASSLAETGGNTIYF
few,TRBV9,TRBJ1-1,CASSVTDSDTEAFF
.,TRBV7-2,TRBJ2-1,CASSLRAAANNEQFF
.,TRBV18,TRBJ2-5,CASSPPSAETQYF
.,TRBV13,TRBJ1-1,CASSLGSVTEAFF
.,TRBV27,TRBJ2-3,CASSTRPDTQYF
.,TRBV5-1,TRBJ1-1,CASSLMGAAEAFF
few,TRBV18,TRBJ1-1,CASSPRDSEAFF
.,TRBV14,TRBJ2-2,CASSQEGTGQYTGELFF
few,TRBV2,TRBJ2-1,CASVIYNEQFF
.,TRBV10-3,TRBJ1-2,CAISDGQGGHYGYTF
few,TRBV25-1,TRBJ1-4,CASSELQGSEKLFF
.,TRBV29-1,TRBJ2-5,CSGRGGWETQYF
few,TRBV4-2,TRBJ1-1,CASSQGQVKSGNTEAFF
.,TRBV29-1,TRBJ1-3,CSGSAGVESGNTIYF
few,TRBV7-2,TRBJ2-5,CASSLSPGETQYF
.,TRBV9,TRBJ2-4,CASSGGTKNIQYF
few,TRBV7-8,TRBJ2-1,CASSPGTAANNEQFF
.,TRBV29-1,TRBJ2-5,CSVVWPGRSQETQYF
few,TRBV7-2,TRBJ2-1,CASSLEGGPGREQFF
.,TRBV25-1,TRBJ2-1,CASSGTTGGNEQFF
few,TRBV29-1,TRBJ2-7,CSVLVFTGGYEQYF
.,TRBV9,TRBJ1-2,CASSYNYGYTF